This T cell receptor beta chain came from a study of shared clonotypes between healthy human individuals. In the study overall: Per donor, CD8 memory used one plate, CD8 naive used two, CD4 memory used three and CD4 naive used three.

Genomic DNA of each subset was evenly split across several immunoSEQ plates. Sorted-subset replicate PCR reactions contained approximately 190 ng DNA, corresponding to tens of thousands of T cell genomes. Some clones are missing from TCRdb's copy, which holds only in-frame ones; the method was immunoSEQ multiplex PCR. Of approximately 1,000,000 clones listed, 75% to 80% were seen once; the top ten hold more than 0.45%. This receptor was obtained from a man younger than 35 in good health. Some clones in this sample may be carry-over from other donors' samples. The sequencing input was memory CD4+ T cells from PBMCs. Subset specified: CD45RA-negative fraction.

Written as DNA, the CDR3 is TGTGCCAGCAGATACTCGACAACGGACTATGGCTACACCTTC. It is translated as CASRYSTTDYGYTF. This chain uses TRBV28 with TRBJ1-2; unclear D gene. Germline V gene data show CDR1 as MDHEN and CDR2 as SYDVKM. The CDR3 totals 14 residues. With 6 bases removed from V and 3 bases from J, the gap between germline ends came to 14 bases.